The next 13 T cell receptor beta chains were all read from a single sample in a study of molecular identifiers for immune sequencing clone quantification. TCRdb passed the PCR reads through MiXCR, listing each CDR3 protein once. The repertoire holds approximately 320,000 distinct CDR3 sequences, with roughly 24% as singletons. The sample taken for sequencing was naive CD8+ T cells from blood, with Jurkat cell RNA spiked in. Described subset: FACS-sorted CD8+CD4-CCR7+CD45RA+ naive T cells. These receptors originate from a human donor in good health. Some libraries in this study had Jurkat cell RNA spiked in.

About this clonotype: A read error may explain this, as a much larger clone is one base away. The chain combines TRBV6-2 or TRBV6-3 with TRBJ1-5; maybe TRBD1 (5 bases). Germline CDR1 and CDR2: MNHEY and SVGEGT. This CDR3 comprises 12 residues. The chain's CDR3 is CACSDGGQPQHF. CDR3 DNA sequence: TGTGCCTGCAGCGACGGGGGGCAGCCCCAGCATTTT.

This clonotype was observed a few times. The chain employs TRBV7-9 and TRBJ2-7, with TRBD1 matching 7 bases. V shed 2 bases and J 0 bases; nucleotides not matched to a gene: 4. CDR1 SEHNR and CDR2 FQNEAQ come from the germline V gene (reference sequence). The CDR3 sequence is 15 residues long. CDR3 sequence reads: CASSLPGDSSYEQYF. CDR3 in DNA: TGTGCCAGCAGCTTACCAGGGGACAGCTCCTACGAGCAGTACTTC.

The genes are TRBV10-3 and TRBJ2-3; D unclear. V was trimmed by 0 bases and J by 5 bases, leaving 12 bases between them. CDR3 size: 15 residues. Germline V gives CDR1 ENHRY, CDR2 SYGVKD. The CDR3 loop reads CAISESEFLGDTQYF. DNA for the CDR3: TGTGCCATCAGTGAGTCGGAGTTTTTGGGAGATACGCAGTATTTT.

Note on this clonotype: One end of the junction does not line up with germline, which may come from a read error. The chain carries TRBV24-1 and TRBJ2-6, with D perhaps given as TRBD1 or TRBD2 (5 bases each). The CDR3 runs 13 residues. Germline V gene sequence: CDR1 KGHDR, CDR2 SFDVKD. The DNA for the CDR3 is TGTGCCACCAGTGATGGGACGTCCAACGTCCTGCCTTTC. Its translation is CATSDGTSNVLPF.

As to this clonotype: Since a much larger clone is just one base distant, this may be a read error. This chain joins TRBV19 and TRBJ2-4, with TRBD1 identical over 11 bases. CDR1 is LNHDA and CDR2 is SQIVND in the germline V gene (reference sequence). The CDR3 runs to 14 residues. CDR3 sequence: CASGQGASKNIQNF. CDR3 DNA: TGTGCCAGTGGACAGGGGGCTTCCAAAAACATTCAGAACTTC.

This clonotype was observed many times. This chain connects TRBV6-5 to TRBJ1-1; D is unresolved. Germline CDR1 MNHEY, CDR2 SVGAGI. CDR3 length equals 11 residues. V lost 2 bases and J lost 8, with 6 bases in between. CDR3 DNA: TGTGCCAGCAGTTACGGATCAGAAGCTTTCTTT. It specifies CASSYGSEAFF.

Details on this clonotype: This sequence may be a read error, since a much larger clone differs from it by one base. This chain links TRBV25-1 with TRBJ2-3, with 7 bases that match TRBD1. Germline values: CDR1 MGHDK, CDR2 SYGVNS. The length of the CDR3 is 16 residues. With V trimmed by 4 bases and J by 5 bases, 12 bases remained unmatched. The chain's CDR3 is CASSGSPTGIEDTQYF. CDR3 DNA: TGTGCCAGCAGTGGATCACCGACAGGGATTGAAGATACGCAGTATTTT.

This clonotype came up many times. The rearrangement uses TRBV5-1 and TRBJ2-1, with D uncertain. This CDR3 contains 13 residues. V was clipped by 1 base and J by 5 bases, with 7 bases between them. Germline loops: CDR1 SGHRS, CDR2 YFSETQ. The DNA of the CDR3 is TGCGCCAGCAGCTTGTATACCGACAATGAGCAGTTCTTC. This sequence encodes CASSLYTDNEQFF. The variable domain in full, with the rest retrieved from reference TRBV5-1 and TRBJ2-1, is KAGVTQTPRYLIKTRGQQVTLSCSPISGHRSVSWYQQTPGQGLQFLFEYFSETQRNKGNFPGRFSGRQFSNSRSEMNVSTLELGDSALYLCASSLYTDNEQFFGPGTRLTVL.

The rearrangement links TRBV20-1 to TRBJ2-5, with 9 bases that match TRBD1. Trimming removed 0 bases from V and 0 bases from J; junction bases left unmatched: 8. CDR1 and CDR2 from the germline V gene are DFQATT and SNEGSKA (reference sequence). This CDR3 region has 17 residues. DNA of the CDR3: TGCAGTGCTAGAGATTCCCGGGACAGGGTTAACCAAGAGACCCAGTACTTC. Protein sequence: CSARDSRDRVNQETQYF.

This clonotype appeared many times. The rearrangement joins TRBV4-1 to TRBJ2-7; tentatively, D is TRBD1 (6 bases). Germline V gives CDR1 MGHRA, CDR2 YSYEKL. Trimming shortened V by 1 base and J by 7 bases, and 14 bases separated the two germline ends. The CDR3 has 14 amino acids. The CDR3 DNA reads as TGCGCCAGCAGCCAAGGTACAGGGCAATGGGAGCAGTACTTC. Translating it yields CASSQGTGQWEQYF.

This clonotype was recorded a few times. This rearrangement joins TRBV3-1 to TRBJ1-5; the match to TRBD1 covers 10 bases. The germline V gene has CDR1 LGHDT and CDR2 YNNKEL (reference sequence). This CDR3 is 16 amino acids long. V lost 4 bases and J lost 4; bases outside the gene matches: 7. The CDR3 region has the DNA TGTGCCAGCAGCCCAAACCCGGGACAGGGGAATCAGCCCCAGCATTTT. It translates to CASSPNPGQGNQPQHF.

The chain carries TRBV12-5 and TRBJ2-5, with TRBD1 matching over 7 bases. The germline V gene encodes CDR1 LGHNT and CDR2 FRNRAP. The CDR3 is 15 amino acids. V shed 6 bases, J shed 0 bases, and the junction held 7 bases outside the gene matches. CDR3 amino acids: CASGGAGGNQETQYF. In DNA form, the CDR3 reads TGTGCTAGTGGAGGGGCAGGGGGAAACCAAGAGACCCAGTACTTC.

There are a few counts of this clonotype. The rearrangement joins TRBV6-2 or TRBV6-3 to TRBJ2-3, with D possibly matching TRBD1 (7 bases). V dropped 0 bases and J dropped 6 bases, with 16 bases sitting between them. Germline V CDR1 and CDR2: MNHEY, SVGEGT. CDR3 length: 16 residues. CDR3 nucleotides: TGTGCCAGCAGTTACTCCCAGGGGGGCCTGACGGATACGCAGTATTTT. Amino acid sequence: CASSYSQGGLTDTQYF.